This TCR beta chain emerged from a study of cytomegalovirus exposure and HLA in healthy donors. In the study overall: From HLA-typed donors, an early data release held roughly 80 million unique TCRs.

About this clone: The antigen is not known.

General study points: As a later analysis showed, a missense DCLRE1C variant was linked to trimming of TCR beta V- and J-genes. Beyond CMV serostatus, there was no information to go on about immune exposure. A later analysis reported that several of the most significant clusters appeared to be linked to common viral pathogens, among them Epstein-Barr virus.

CDR3 length: 13 residues. Trimming pared 6 bases from V and 0 bases from J, leaving 9 bases between. Germline V CDR1 and CDR2: MNHEY, SMNVEV (reference sequence). PCR was performed using 60 Vbeta and 13 Jbeta primers. Repertoires were generated with immunoSEQ multiplex PCR, while TCRdb's copy carries only in-frame clones and drops some. This sample has fewer than 350,000 clones, with roughly 90% found just once. The chain employs TRBV27 and TRBJ2-7, with D uncertain. This clonotype was obtained from a woman younger than 35 in good health and CMV-seronegative. The sample taken for sequencing was PBMCs. The CDR3 bases are TGTGCCAGCAGCCCCAGGAACTCCTACGAGCAGTACTTC. Amino acids: CASSPRNSYEQYF.